One and the same sample provided the 27 T cell receptor beta chains below, sequenced in a study of T cell clonotyping in hematopoietic cell transplantation. Clones were sequenced by immunoSEQ multiplex PCR, and TCRdb holds only the in-frame ones, with some missing. Among about 3,500 clones listed, under 80% were seen once. The sequences come from peripheral blood mononuclear cells, collected 30 days after allogeneic stem cell transplant. The receptor source for this set is a male patient in his thirties or forties who had an allogeneic stem cell transplant from an unrelated donor, so the T cells may come from the graft donor. Some clones in this sample may be carry-over from other donors' samples.

The V gene is TRBV6-1, the J gene TRBJ1-5; no clear D. The CDR3 runs to 13 residues. The germline V and J ends were trimmed by 4 bases and 3 bases, with 7 bases remaining between them. From germline, CDR1 is MNHNS and CDR2 SASEGT. The DNA for the CDR3 is TGTGCCAGCAGTGGAAAGAACAATCAGCCCCAGCATTTT. Its translation: CASSGKNNQPQHF.

This sequence joins TRBV7-2 and TRBJ1-2; D might be TRBD1 (6 bases). Germline lookup yields CDR1 SGHTA and CDR2 FQGNSA. The length of the CDR3 is 14 residues. Trimming left V 5 bases short and J 6 bases short, with 16 bases between. CDR3: CASSPWTVSHGYTF. CDR3 nucleotide sequence: TGTGCCAGCAGCCCCTGGACAGTCTCACATGGCTACACCTTC.

V gene TRBV28 combines with J gene TRBJ2-7; 11 bases match TRBD1. J was trimmed by 4 bases and V by 4 bases; bases with no gene match: 6. Germline V gene data show CDR1 as MDHEN and CDR2 as SYDVKM. The CDR3 has 15 residues. The CDR3 DNA sequence: TGTGCCAGCAGTTCGGGACAGGGGGTAAGGTACGAGCAGTACTTC. It translates to CASSSGQGVRYEQYF. The full variable domain, rest sourced from reference TRBV28 and TRBJ2-7, is DVKVTQSSRYLVKRTGEKVFLECVQDMDHENMFWYRQDPGLGLRLIYFSYDVKMKEKGDIPEGYSVSREKKERFSLILESASTNQTSMYLCASSSGQGVRYEQYFGPGTRLTVT.

The count of this clone is one. The chain recombines TRBV5-4 with TRBJ2-7; a possible D gene is TRBD1 (5 bases). Trimming removed 2 bases from V and 7 bases from J, with 19 bases in between. The CDR3 loop spans 15 amino acids. Germline V CDR1 and CDR2: SGHNT, YYREEE (reference sequence). For the CDR3, the DNA is TGTGCCAGCAGCTTAGAAGCCCAAGGACATCGGGAGCAGTACTTC. As protein: CASSLEAQGHREQYF.

Only a few counts were recorded for this clone. The V and J genes are TRBV28 and TRBJ2-5; no firm D call. The V end lost 4 bases, the J end lost 6 bases, and 9 bases lay between the germline ends. Germline CDR1 reads MDHEN; CDR2 reads SYDVKM. This CDR3 spans 12 amino acids. In DNA, the CDR3 is TGTGCCAGCAGTTCGGTAGGACAGACCCAGTACTTC. The encoded protein is CASSSVGQTQYF.

This clone was recorded a few times. The chain recombines TRBV6-5 with TRBJ2-3, with D uncertain. The CDR3 extends over 13 amino acids. The germline V and J ends were trimmed by 2 bases and 6 bases, with 9 bases remaining between them. Germline V gene data show CDR1 as MNHEY and CDR2 as SVGAGI. The CDR3 here is CASSYPTGDTQYF. In nucleotides, the CDR3 is TGTGCCAGCAGTTACCCCACCGGGGATACGCAGTATTTT.

The chain links TRBV7-3 to TRBJ1-2; TRBD1 aligns across 7 bases. Germline CDR1 and CDR2: SGHTA and FQGTGA. Unmatched junction bases numbered 6, after V lost 5 bases and J lost 3 bases. CDR3 length: 14 residues. The CDR3 DNA is TGTGCCAGCAGCCCAGGGGGTCTTGACTATGGCTACACCTTC. The encoded protein is CASSPGGLDYGYTF.

The chain combines TRBV4-2 with TRBJ1-2; D not certain. V lost 2 bases and J 7 bases, leaving 11 bases between the germline ends. Per germline, CDR1 LGHNA and CDR2 YNFKEQ. The CDR3 totals 13 residues. CDR3 residues: CASSQSYTSGYTF. Written as DNA, the CDR3 is TGTGCCAGCAGCCAATCTTACACATCTGGCTACACCTTC.

The chain recombines TRBV7-2 with TRBJ1-1; D is unresolved. The CDR3 runs to 12 residues. V lost 2 bases and J 5 bases, leaving 6 bases between the germline ends. CDR1 SGHTA and CDR2 FQGNSA come from the germline V gene. The CDR3 DNA reads TGTGCCAGCAGCTTATGGTGGACTGAAGCTTTCTTT. This translates into CASSLWWTEAFF.

This clone was counted between two and nine times. The gene calls are TRBV7-9 and TRBJ1-6, with D perhaps matching TRBD1 (6 bases). Trimming removed 6 bases from V and 7 bases from J, with 13 bases in between. The CDR3 spans 14 residues. Looked up from germline, CDR1 is SEHNR and CDR2 is FQNEAQ (reference sequence). CDR3 sequence reads: CASSPGQMNSPLHF. DNA of the CDR3: TGTGCCAGCAGTCCAGGACAGATGAATTCACCCCTCCACTTT.

This chain joins TRBV5-6 and TRBJ1-2; a weak D match, TRBD1 (6 bases). V was shortened by 0 bases and J by 7 bases, with 10 bases between the two germline ends. Germline loops: CDR1 SGHDT, CDR2 YYEEEE. The CDR3 totals 13 residues. The CDR3 protein is CASSLDREGGYTF. The CDR3 DNA reads as TGTGCCAGCAGCTTGGACAGGGAAGGTGGCTACACCTTC.

This clone was observed once. The chain recombines TRBV11-1 with TRBJ2-5; D is undetermined. The CDR3 is 13 residues long. CDR1 is SGHAT and CDR2 is FQDESV in the germline V gene (reference sequence). The V end was cut by 6 bases, the J end by 5 bases, with 13 bases between. The CDR3 DNA is TGTGCCAGCAGTCCTACTGCTTGGGAGACCCAGTACTTC. Translating gives CASSPTAWETQYF.

This chain joins TRBV4-1 and TRBJ2-1, with D tentatively TRBD2 (5 bases). V lost 5 bases, J lost 5 bases, and 13 bases lay in between. Germline CDR1 reads MGHRA; CDR2 reads YSYEKL. CDR3 size: 14 residues. The CDR3 bases are TGCGCCAGCAGCTTCGGACCCGGGAACAATGAGCAGTTCTTC. Translation: CASSFGPGNNEQFF.

This sequence joins TRBV5-1 and TRBJ2-7; 10 nucleotides align to TRBD1. The V gene's germline CDR1 is SGHRS and CDR2 YFSETQ. J gave up 6 bases and V 4 bases, and 7 bases lay outside the gene matches. The CDR3 loop spans 14 amino acids. The CDR3 sequence is CASSVAGTGVEQYF. In DNA, the CDR3 is TGCGCCAGCAGCGTAGCCGGGACAGGGGTCGAGCAGTACTTC.

This chain uses TRBV5-1 with TRBJ2-3, with D possibly being TRBD2 (6 bases). Per germline, CDR1 SGHRS and CDR2 YFSETQ. The CDR3 covers 16 residues. Between the trimmed V and J ends, which lost 9 bases and 0 bases, there was a span of 20 bases. CDR3 amino acids: CATMRAGTTSTDTQYF. The CDR3 coding sequence is TGCGCCACCATGAGGGCGGGGACGACCAGCACAGATACGCAGTATTTT.

The chain employs TRBV4-1 and TRBJ2-1, with D perhaps matching TRBD2 (6 bases). This CDR3 is built from 17 residues. CDR1 MGHRA and CDR2 YSYEKL come from the germline V gene. Trimming pared 4 bases from V and 0 bases from J, leaving 16 bases between. Here the CDR3 reads CASSRVGTLSSYNEQFF. The CDR3 coding sequence is TGCGCCAGCAGCCGGGTCGGGACTCTGAGCTCCTACAATGAGCAGTTCTTC.

J is TRBJ2-5 and V is TRBV7-9; 12 bases map to TRBD2. CDR3 length: 14 amino acids. Looked up from germline, CDR1 is SEHNR and CDR2 is FQNEAQ (reference sequence). The trim removed 7 bases at V and 5 bases at J, leaving 5 bases unmatched. This chain's CDR3 is CASTLTSGGETQYF. DNA of the CDR3: TGTGCCAGCACCCTGACTAGCGGGGGCGAGACCCAGTACTTC.

V usage is TRBV6-5 and J usage is TRBJ1-2; the D is unclear. Germline CDR1 MNHEY, CDR2 SVGAGI. V dropped 5 bases and J dropped 5 bases, with 12 bases sitting between them. The CDR3 loop spans 13 amino acids. Written as DNA, the CDR3 is TGTGCCAGCAGTCTTGCCGTGGGGTATGGCTACACCTTC. As protein: CASSLAVGYGYTF.

V is TRBV21-1 and J is TRBJ2-7; the table's D call TRBD1 went unverified against the DNA. TRBV21-1 is marked as a pseudogene. There are 18 residues in the CDR3. CDR3 in amino acids: CASSKESGGLPLGYEQYF. The CDR3, as DNA: TGTGCCAGCAGCAAAGAGTCAGGGGGCCTCCCTCTTGGGTACGAGCAGTACTTC.

The rearrangement joins TRBV30 to TRBJ1-3, with a tentative D call TRBD1 (5 bases). Trimming removed 5 bases at V and 2 bases at J, with 10 bases between. Germline V gives CDR1 GTSNPN, CDR2 SVGIG (reference sequence). This CDR3 spans 13 amino acids. CDR3 DNA: TGTGCCTGGGCCTTGGGGGCTGGAAACACCATATATTTT. Translated, it gives CAWALGAGNTIYF.

This chain joins TRBV5-4 and TRBJ1-2; possibly TRBD1 for D (5 bases). The CDR3 extends over 14 amino acids. Trimming took off 4 bases at V and 8 bases at J, with 18 bases between the two ends. In germline, CDR1 is SGHNT, CDR2 YYREEE (reference sequence). The CDR3 sequence is CASSRQGSWSGYTF. The CDR3 DNA follows: TGTGCCAGCAGCCGTCAGGGTTCGTGGAGCGGCTACACCTTC.

V usage is TRBV2 and J usage is TRBJ2-2; the match to TRBD1 covers 7 bases. V gave up 7 bases and J gave up 2 bases; unmatched junction bases: 4. The germline V gene has CDR1 SNHLY and CDR2 FYNNEI. The CDR3 contains 14 residues. In DNA form, the CDR3 reads TGTGCCAGCAAGCAGGGGGAAAACACCGGGGAGCTGTTTTTT. As protein: CASKQGENTGELFF. Complete variable domain (other parts from reference TRBV2 and TRBJ2-2): EPEVTQTPSHQVTQMGQEVILRCVPISNHLYFYWYRQILGQKVEFLVSFYNNEISEKSEIFDDQFSVERPDGSNFTLKIRSTKLEDSAMYFCASKQGENTGELFFGEGSRLTVL.

This clone was seen only a few times. The J gene is TRBJ1-2, the V gene TRBV23-1; weak D call: TRBD1 (6 bases). Being an ORF, TRBV23-1 has a function that is uncertain. This CDR3 spans 17 amino acids. The ends were cut back, 0 bases at V and 2 bases at J, with 16 bases in the middle. The CDR3 loop reads CASSQSGAPGANYGYTF. DNA for the CDR3: TGCGCCAGCAGTCAATCGGGGGCACCCGGAGCGAACTATGGCTACACCTTC.

The V and J genes are TRBV27 and TRBJ1-1; D gene uncertain. The length of the CDR3 is 17 residues. V was shortened by 2 bases and J by 0 bases, with 16 bases between the two germline ends. Germline loops: CDR1 MNHEY, CDR2 SMNVEV (reference sequence). The CDR3, as DNA: TGTGCCAGCAGTTTACGGCTGGTTGGGCAGCTGAACACTGAAGCTTTCTTT. This gives the protein CASSLRLVGQLNTEAFF.

The chain has TRBV7-3 and TRBJ1-1, with D tentatively TRBD1 (5 bases). Per germline, CDR1 SGHTA and CDR2 FQGTGA. V lost 6 bases to trimming and J lost 1 base, with 9 bases between them. The CDR3 covers 13 residues. CDR3: CASSKGRNTEAFF. CDR3 DNA sequence: TGTGCCAGCAGTAAGGGACGGAACACTGAAGCTTTCTTT.

The chain has TRBV7-9 and TRBJ1-1, with 9 bases aligning to TRBD1. The V and J ends lost 4 bases and 5 bases, in that order; junction bases with no gene match: 8. The CDR3 has 15 residues. Germline V gives CDR1 SEHNR, CDR2 FQNEAQ (reference sequence). The chain's CDR3 is CASSSSGTGLTEAFF. CDR3 nucleotides: TGTGCCAGCAGCTCCTCCGGGACAGGGTTGACTGAAGCTTTCTTT.

The rearrangement links TRBV6-5 to TRBJ2-7; D is tentatively TRBD1 or TRBD2 (5 bases each). Trimming left V 8 bases short and J 2 bases short, with 13 bases between. Germline CDR1 reads MNHEY; CDR2 reads SVGAGI. CDR3 size: 13 residues. Written as DNA, the CDR3 is TGTGCCAGCTTCGACGGGGCAACCTACGAGCAGTACTTC. It translates to CASFDGATYEQYF.